These 20 T cell receptor beta chains came from one sample sequenced in a study of T cell repertoires in cytomegalovirus infection. These TCRs are of unknown antigen specificity. A single record per CDR3 protein comes from TCRdb applying MiXCR to the reads. The sample carries over 250,000 distinct CDR3 sequences, approximately 22% recorded once. The sequencing used cultured PBMCs, collected from culture after CMV antigen stimulation. The receptors were sampled from a human donor in good health (CMV status not recorded). Some clones in this sample may be carry-over from other donors' samples.

The chain is built from TRBV6-1 and TRBJ1-2; 8 nucleotides match TRBD1. The CDR3 totals 14 residues. CDR1 and CDR2 (germline): MNHNS, SASEGT. Unmatched junction bases numbered 6, after V lost 7 bases and J lost 2 bases. The CDR3 DNA is TGTGCCAGCATTGACAGGGGCTCCAACTATGGCTACACCTTC. Translating it yields CASIDRGSNYGYTF.

This clonotype was counted only a few times. The chain combines TRBV7-3 with TRBJ2-1; 9 nucleotides line up with TRBD1. The germline CDR1 and CDR2 sequences are SGHTA and FQGTGA. The ends lost 8 bases at V and 6 bases at J; junction bases unmatched: 8. The CDR3 has 14 residues. Here the CDR3 reads CASSRDRAGNEQFF. The CDR3 nucleotides are TGTGCCAGCTCCCGGGACAGGGCAGGCAATGAGCAGTTCTTC.

In its sample, this clonotype was seen a few times. The chain uses TRBV6-2 or TRBV6-3 and TRBJ2-6, with TRBD2 matching over 9 bases. The junction had 6 bases not matched to a gene; V was cut back by 1 base and J by 2 bases. CDR1 is MNHEY and CDR2 is SVGEGT in the germline V gene. This CDR3 region has 18 residues. This CDR3 is CASSYFSGLAAGANVLTF. The DNA of the CDR3 is TGTGCCAGCAGTTACTTCTCGGGACTAGCCGCTGGGGCCAACGTCCTGACTTTC.

This clonotype is medium-sized within its sample. This chain joins TRBV7-2 and TRBJ1-1, with 8 positions matching TRBD1. The CDR3 sequence is 16 residues long. V lost 1 base, J lost 4 bases, and 8 bases stayed unmatched. Germline lookup yields CDR1 SGHTA and CDR2 FQGNSA. CDR3 sequence (DNA): TGTGCCAGCAGCTTAGGGCCAGGGGGCTGGGGCACTGAAGCTTTCTTT. Its translation: CASSLGPGGWGTEAFF.

This clonotype was recorded a few times. The rearrangement joins TRBV2 to TRBJ1-6; D is undetermined. V dropped 5 bases and J dropped 4 bases, with 12 bases sitting between them. Germline V gene data show CDR1 as SNHLY and CDR2 as FYNNEI. There are 15 residues in the CDR3. DNA for the CDR3: TGTGCCAGCAGTAAGGAAATGGGTTATAATTCACCCCTCCACTTT. Residues: CASSKEMGYNSPLHF.

The chain employs TRBV27 and TRBJ2-2; no definite D call. Trimming pared 5 bases from V and 4 bases from J, leaving 8 bases between. The length of the CDR3 is 13 residues. Per germline, CDR1 MNHEY and CDR2 SMNVEV (reference sequence). The DNA for the CDR3 is TGTGCCAGCAGTCTCAGGACCACCGGGGAGCTGTTTTTT. Amino acids: CASSLRTTGELFF.

This clonotype came up a few times. The chain is built from TRBV6-5 and TRBJ2-3; D unresolved. Between the trimmed V and J ends, which lost 2 bases and 7 bases, there was a span of 13 bases. This CDR3 has 14 amino acids. Germline-derived CDR1 and CDR2 are MNHEY and SVGAGI. The CDR3 DNA follows: TGTGCCAGCAGTTACGGCGCGGATGTAAATACGCAGTATTTT. This gives the protein CASSYGADVNTQYF.

This clonotype occurred a few times. V usage is TRBV20-1 and J usage is TRBJ1-1; 7 nucleotides line up with TRBD1. The germline gives CDR1 DFQATT, CDR2 SNEGSKA (reference sequence). Losses at the gene ends were 1 base for V and 2 bases for J; bases not matched to a gene: 10. The CDR3 sequence is 16 residues long. CDR3 protein: CSARATTGAGNTEAFF. In DNA, the CDR3 is TGCAGTGCTAGAGCAACCACAGGGGCAGGAAACACTGAAGCTTTCTTT.

This clonotype was seen a handful of times. The J gene is TRBJ2-3, the V gene TRBV4-3; D assignment may be TRBD1 or TRBD2 (5 bases each). CDR3 length: 13 residues. CDR1 is LGHNA and CDR2 is YSLEER in the germline V gene. V lost 2 bases, J lost 6 bases, and 9 bases lay in between. CDR3 DNA sequence: TGCGCCAGCAGCCAATATGAGGGGGATACGCAGTATTTT. It is translated as CASSQYEGDTQYF.

V usage is TRBV7-8 and J usage is TRBJ2-2, with TRBD1 matching 12 bases. V trimming: 6 bases; J trimming: 2 bases; junction bases outside the gene matches: 1. Germline CDR1 SGHVS, CDR2 FQNEAQ. CDR3 size: 15 residues. DNA of the CDR3: TGTGCCAGCAGAGGGACAGGGGGCAACACCGGGGAGCTGTTTTTT. Its protein product is CASRGTGGNTGELFF.

The chain has TRBV12-3 or TRBV12-4 and TRBJ1-2; TRBD1 might be the D (6 bases). This CDR3 has 12 amino acids. V lost 6 bases, J lost 6 bases, and 11 bases lay in between. DNA for the CDR3: TGTGCCAGCAGACCGACAGGCCATGGCTACACCTTC. This codes for CASRPTGHGYTF.

This clonotype appeared a few times. The rearrangement joins TRBV27 to TRBJ2-7; D uncertain. V lost 2 bases to trimming and J lost 7 bases, with 12 bases between them. Germline V CDR1 and CDR2: MNHEY, SMNVEV (reference sequence). This CDR3 is 13 amino acids long. The CDR3 coding sequence is TGTGCCAGCAGTTTAGCGGTCGGTGCAGAGCAGTACGTC. Encoded protein: CASSLAVGAEQYV.

A few counts support this clonotype. The chain joins TRBV7-9 to TRBJ1-1; D perhaps matches TRBD1 (5 bases). CDR3 size: 13 residues. V was shortened by 7 bases and J by 2 bases, with 11 bases between the two germline ends. Germline loops: CDR1 SEHNR, CDR2 FQNEAQ (reference sequence). CDR3 coding DNA: TGTGCCAGCACCGAAGGACAAAACACTGAAGCTTTCTTT. Translated: CASTEGQNTEAFF.

This clonotype was picked up many times. The V call is TRBV28, the J call TRBJ2-7; TRBD1 aligns across 10 bases. The CDR3 contains 14 residues. Germline CDR1 reads MDHEN; CDR2 reads SYDVKM. The junction had 7 bases not matched to a gene; V was cut back by 6 bases and J by 5 bases. CDR3: CASSRGQGRDEQYF. The CDR3, as DNA: TGTGCCAGCAGCCGGGGACAGGGGAGAGACGAGCAGTACTTC.

The V gene is TRBV5-6, the J gene TRBJ1-6, with D hard to call. This CDR3 comprises 16 residues. Trimming shortened V by 0 bases and J by 0 bases, and 7 bases separated the two germline ends. Germline V gene data show CDR1 as SGHDT and CDR2 as YYEEEE. CDR3 sequence reads: CASSLDRGSYNSPLHF. The DNA for the CDR3 is TGTGCCAGCAGCTTGGATCGGGGCTCCTATAATTCACCCCTCCACTTT.

This clonotype showed up just once. The chain recombines TRBV15 with TRBJ2-2, with TRBD2 matching 8 bases. The CDR3 sequence is 16 residues long. From germline, CDR1 is LNHNV and CDR2 YYDKDF (reference sequence). V was clipped by 1 base and J by 6 bases; unmatched bases: 7. CDR3 sequence: CATSRASGSDSGELFF. In DNA, the CDR3 is TGTGCCACCAGCAGAGCAAGCGGGAGTGATTCCGGGGAGCTGTTTTTT.

The chain recombines TRBV27 with TRBJ2-5; D is perhaps TRBD2 (6 bases). This CDR3 comprises 14 residues. Trimming pared 6 bases from V and 5 bases from J, leaving 16 bases between. Germline assignment: CDR1 MNHEY and CDR2 SMNVEV (reference sequence). The CDR3 DNA sequence: TGTGCCAGCAGACCGGGGGTGATGTTGGAGACCCAGTACTTC. Encoded protein: CASRPGVMLETQYF.

This clonotype was found many times. V gene TRBV12-3 or TRBV12-4 combines with J gene TRBJ2-3; 9 bases align to TRBD2. V gave up 5 bases and J gave up 4 bases; unmatched junction bases: 13. The CDR3 has 17 amino acids. CDR3 residues: CASSKVAGEGVSDTQYF. The CDR3 nucleotides are TGTGCCAGCAGTAAAGTAGCGGGAGAAGGGGTATCAGATACGCAGTATTTT.

The CDR3 region has the DNA TGTGCCAGCAGTACGACGGGGGGAGCCTACAATGAGCAGTTCTTC. This translates into CASSTTGGAYNEQFF. V gene TRBV6-2 or TRBV6-3 combines with J gene TRBJ2-1; 7 positions match TRBD2. The CDR3 contains 15 residues. J lost 2 bases, V lost 5 bases, and 6 bases had no gene match. Germline V lookup: CDR1 MNHEY, CDR2 SVGEGT.

The CDR3, as DNA: TGTGCCAGCTCACCACTTTTAGATCAGCCCCAGCATTTT. This sequence encodes CASSPLLDQPQHF. The chain is built from TRBV18 and TRBJ1-5; unclear D gene. Trimming removed 1 base at V and 5 bases at J, with 6 bases between. Germline CDR1 reads KGHSH; CDR2 reads LQKENI. The CDR3 has 13 residues.